This T cell receptor beta chain appears in the sequencing data of a study of T cell responses to AZD1222 COVID-19 vaccine. Study-wide results and limits: Nearly half of spike-specific TCRs reportedly target variant regions that are unmutated in the B.1.351 and B.1.1.7 variants. Spike-specific TCR breadth and depth were elevated following two AZD1222 doses.

Of note for this clone: Its antigen is currently unknown.

Method: immunoSEQ multiplex PCR; TCRdb's copy keeps in-frame clones and lacks some. In the table there are about 54,000 clones, about 89% of which are singletons. Trimming stripped 1 base from V and 0 bases from J, with 6 bases between. The CDR3 length is 14 residues. CDR1 and CDR2 (germline): SEHNR, FQNEAQ (reference sequence). Sequenced here: peripheral blood, sampled on day 0 of AZD1222 vaccination. The genes are TRBV7-9 and TRBJ1-1, with D possibly TRBD1 on 5 matching bases. This TCR was recovered from an adult in good health. CDR3 in DNA: TGTGCCAGCAGCTTAGGACAGCTGAACACTGAAGCTTTCTTT. Its translation is CASSLGQLNTEAFF. The entire variable domain, with the rest obtained from reference TRBV7-9 and TRBJ1-1, is as follows: DTGVSQNPRHKITKRGQNVTFRCDPISEHNRLYWYRQTLGQGPEFLTYFQNEAQLEKSRLLSDRFSAERPKGSFSTLEIQRTEQGDSAMYLCASSLGQLNTEAFFGQGTRLTVV.